This entry features one T cell receptor beta chain sequence. Assay used: immunoSEQ multiplex PCR; TCRdb lists only in-frame clones, some missing. The sample contains hundreds of thousands of clones, 85% to 90% of which appear only once. V was trimmed by 3 bases and J by 5 bases, leaving 11 bases between them. CDR1 and CDR2 from the germline V gene are SGHNT and YYREEE (reference sequence). The CDR3 runs to 13 residues. This record belongs to a study of shared T cell receptors in the human thymus. A further study also used this sample, focusing on human thymus T cells. That work states: V and J gene usage appeared biased in thymic and blood repertoires. Unrelated individuals reportedly shared highly overlapping thymic TCR repertoires.

The source is a boy in the first two years of life with a congenital heart defect. The chain recombines TRBV5-4 with TRBJ1-2; D is uncertain. Sequences were obtained from thymocytes. The CDR3 loop reads CASSSSFAYGYTF. The CDR3 coding sequence is TGTGCCAGCAGCTCCTCATTTGCGTATGGCTACACCTTC.